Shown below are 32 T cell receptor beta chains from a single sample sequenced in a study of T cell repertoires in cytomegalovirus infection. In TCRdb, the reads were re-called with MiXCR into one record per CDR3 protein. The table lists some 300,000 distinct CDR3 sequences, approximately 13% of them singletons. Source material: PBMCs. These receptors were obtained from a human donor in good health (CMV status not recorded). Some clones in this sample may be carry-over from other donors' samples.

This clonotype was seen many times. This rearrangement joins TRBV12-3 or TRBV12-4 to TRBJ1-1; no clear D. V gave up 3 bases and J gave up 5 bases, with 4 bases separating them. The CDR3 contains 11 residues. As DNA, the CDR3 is TGTGCCAGCAGTTTCGGAACTGAAGCTTTCTTT. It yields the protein CASSFGTEAFF.

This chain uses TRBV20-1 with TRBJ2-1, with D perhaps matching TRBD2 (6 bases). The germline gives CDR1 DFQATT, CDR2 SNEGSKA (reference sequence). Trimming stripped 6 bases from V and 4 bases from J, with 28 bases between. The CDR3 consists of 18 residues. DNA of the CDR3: TGCAGTGCCTCCTCGGGCCTAACTAGCCGTCTCCTATACAATGAGCAGTTCTTC. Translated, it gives CSASSGLTSRLLYNEQFF.

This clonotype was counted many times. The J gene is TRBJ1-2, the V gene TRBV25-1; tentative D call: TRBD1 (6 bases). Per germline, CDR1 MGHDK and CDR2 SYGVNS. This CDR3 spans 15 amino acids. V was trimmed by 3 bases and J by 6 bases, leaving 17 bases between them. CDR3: CASSDGLMTGNGYTF. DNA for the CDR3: TGTGCCAGCAGTGACGGGCTCATGACAGGCAATGGCTACACCTTC.

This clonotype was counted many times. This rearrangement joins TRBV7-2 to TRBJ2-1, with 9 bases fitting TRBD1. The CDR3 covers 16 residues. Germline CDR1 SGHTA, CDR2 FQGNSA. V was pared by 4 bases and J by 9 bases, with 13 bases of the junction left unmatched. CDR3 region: CASSSPRDRDAIEQFF. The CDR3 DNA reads TGTGCCAGCAGCTCTCCCCGGGACAGGGACGCGATTGAGCAGTTCTTC.

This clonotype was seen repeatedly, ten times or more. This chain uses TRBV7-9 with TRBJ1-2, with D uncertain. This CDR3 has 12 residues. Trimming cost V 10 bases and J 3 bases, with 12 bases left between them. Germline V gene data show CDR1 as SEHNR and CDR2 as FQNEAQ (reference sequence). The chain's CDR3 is CAIPSGYYGYTF. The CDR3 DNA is TGTGCCATCCCGTCGGGGTACTATGGCTACACCTTC.

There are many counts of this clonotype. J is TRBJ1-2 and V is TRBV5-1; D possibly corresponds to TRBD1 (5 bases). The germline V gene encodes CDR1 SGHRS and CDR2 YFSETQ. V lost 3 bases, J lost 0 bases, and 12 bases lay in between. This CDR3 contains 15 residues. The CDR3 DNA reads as TGCGCCAGCAGCTGGGGGGACGGATCTAACTATGGCTACACCTTC. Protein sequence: CASSWGDGSNYGYTF.

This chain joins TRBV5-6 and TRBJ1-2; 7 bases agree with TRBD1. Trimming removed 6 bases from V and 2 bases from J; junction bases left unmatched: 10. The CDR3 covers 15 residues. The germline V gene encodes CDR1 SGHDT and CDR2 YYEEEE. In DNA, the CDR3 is TGTGCCAGCACCAGGGGGTCCTTAGGCAACTATGGCTACACCTTC. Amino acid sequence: CASTRGSLGNYGYTF. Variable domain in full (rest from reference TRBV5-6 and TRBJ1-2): DAGVTQSPTHLIKTRGQQVTLRCSPKSGHDTVSWYQQALGQGPQFIFQYYEEEERQRGNFPDRFSGHQFPNYSSELNVNALLLGDSALYLCASTRGSLGNYGYTFGSGTRLTVV.

The CDR3 coding sequence is TGTGCCATCGGAGGACCTAGCGGGGGCGCGGGGTTTAGCACAGATACGCAGTATTTT. Its translation: CAIGGPSGGAGFSTDTQYF. The J gene is TRBJ2-3, the V gene TRBV10-3; 10 positions match TRBD2. The germline V gene encodes CDR1 ENHRY and CDR2 SYGVKD. V was pared by 8 bases and J by 0 bases, with 17 bases of the junction left unmatched. The CDR3 extends over 19 amino acids.

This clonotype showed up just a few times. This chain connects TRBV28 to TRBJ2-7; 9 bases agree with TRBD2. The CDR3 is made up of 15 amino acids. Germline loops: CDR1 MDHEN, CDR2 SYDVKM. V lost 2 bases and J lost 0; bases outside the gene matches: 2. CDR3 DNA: TGTGCCAGCAGTTTACCTAGCGGGGACTCCTACGAGCAGTACTTC. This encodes CASSLPSGDSYEQYF. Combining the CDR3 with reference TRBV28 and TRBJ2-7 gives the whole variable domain DVKVTQSSRYLVKRTGEKVFLECVQDMDHENMFWYRQDPGLGLRLIYFSYDVKMKEKGDIPEGYSVSREKKERFSLILESASTNQTSMYLCASSLPSGDSYEQYFGPGTRLTVT.

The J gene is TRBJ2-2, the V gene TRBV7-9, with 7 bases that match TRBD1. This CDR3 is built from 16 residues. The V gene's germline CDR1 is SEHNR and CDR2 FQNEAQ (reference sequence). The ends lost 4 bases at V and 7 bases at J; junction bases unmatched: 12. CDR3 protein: CASSSGQAGWIGELFF. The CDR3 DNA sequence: TGTGCCAGCAGCTCCGGACAGGCTGGGTGGATCGGGGAGCTGTTTTTT.

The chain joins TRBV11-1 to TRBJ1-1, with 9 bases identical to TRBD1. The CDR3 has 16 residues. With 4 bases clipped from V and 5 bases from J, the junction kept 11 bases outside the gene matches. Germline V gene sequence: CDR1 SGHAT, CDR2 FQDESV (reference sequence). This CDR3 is CASSSRPTGGLTEAFF. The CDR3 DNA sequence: TGTGCCAGCAGCTCAAGGCCAACAGGGGGCTTAACTGAAGCTTTCTTT.

Here the CDR3 DNA reads TGTGCCAGCAGCACCCCCCCCCGTCGGGTCTCCTACGAGCAGTACTTC. Protein: CASSTPPRRVSYEQYF. The V and J genes are TRBV6-4 and TRBJ2-7, with D unclear. Germline V CDR1 and CDR2: MRHNA, SNTAGT. Trimming pared 6 bases from V and 0 bases from J, leaving 18 bases between. CDR3 length: 16 residues.

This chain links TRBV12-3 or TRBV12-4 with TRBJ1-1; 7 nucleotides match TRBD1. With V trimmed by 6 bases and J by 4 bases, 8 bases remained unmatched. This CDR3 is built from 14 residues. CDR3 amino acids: CASSPGQPGTEAFF. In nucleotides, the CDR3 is TGTGCCAGCAGCCCGGGACAGCCAGGCACTGAAGCTTTCTTT.

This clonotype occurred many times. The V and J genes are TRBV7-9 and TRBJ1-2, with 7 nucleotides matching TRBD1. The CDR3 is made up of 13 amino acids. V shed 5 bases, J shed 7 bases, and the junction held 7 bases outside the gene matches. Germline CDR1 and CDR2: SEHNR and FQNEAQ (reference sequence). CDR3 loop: CASSLEKGAGYTF. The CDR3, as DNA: TGTGCCAGCAGCCTAGAGAAGGGGGCTGGCTACACCTTC.

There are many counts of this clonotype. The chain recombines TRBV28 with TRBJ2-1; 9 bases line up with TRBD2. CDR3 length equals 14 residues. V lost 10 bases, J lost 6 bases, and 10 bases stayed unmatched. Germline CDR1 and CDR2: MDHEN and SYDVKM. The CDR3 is CATSGVREGNEQFF. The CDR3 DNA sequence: TGTGCCACTTCGGGAGTGCGGGAGGGCAATGAGCAGTTCTTC.

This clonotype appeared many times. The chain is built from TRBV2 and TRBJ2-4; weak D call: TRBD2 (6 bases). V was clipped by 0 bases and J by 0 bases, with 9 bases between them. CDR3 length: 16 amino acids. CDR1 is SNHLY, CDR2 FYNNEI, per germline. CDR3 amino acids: CASSEAGLLAKNIQYF. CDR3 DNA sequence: TGTGCCAGCAGTGAAGCGGGACTCCTAGCCAAAAACATTCAGTACTTC.

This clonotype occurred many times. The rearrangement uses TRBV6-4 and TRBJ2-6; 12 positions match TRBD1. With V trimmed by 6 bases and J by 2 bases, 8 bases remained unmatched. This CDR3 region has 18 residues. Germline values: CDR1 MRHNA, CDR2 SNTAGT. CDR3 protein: CASSRWGQGATGANVLTF. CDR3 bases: TGTGCCAGCAGCCGATGGGGACAGGGGGCGACTGGGGCCAACGTCCTGACTTTC.

The CDR3 region has the DNA TGTGCCAGCAGCGGGGCGGCCAGCGGGAGTCCTGATAGCACAGATACGCAGTATTTT. It codes for CASSGAASGSPDSTDTQYF. The gene calls are TRBV2 and TRBJ2-3; 8 bases match TRBD2. The CDR3 is 19 residues long. The germline V gene encodes CDR1 SNHLY and CDR2 FYNNEI. V was pared by 6 bases and J by 0 bases, with 17 bases of the junction left unmatched.

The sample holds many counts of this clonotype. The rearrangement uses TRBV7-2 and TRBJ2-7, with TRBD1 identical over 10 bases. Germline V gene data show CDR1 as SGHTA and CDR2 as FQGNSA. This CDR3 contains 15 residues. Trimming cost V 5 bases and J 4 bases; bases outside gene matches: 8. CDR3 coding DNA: TGTGCCAGCAGCCGGGGGACAGGGGCTGGGTACGAGCAGTACTTC. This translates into CASSRGTGAGYEQYF. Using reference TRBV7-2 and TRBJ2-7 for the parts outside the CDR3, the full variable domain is GAGVSQSPSNKVTEKGKDVELRCDPISGHTALYWYRQSLGQGLEFLIYFQGNSAPDKSGLPSDRFSAERTGGSVSTLTIQRTQQEDSAVYLCASSRGTGAGYEQYFGPGTRLTVT.

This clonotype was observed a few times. CDR3 nucleotides: TGCAGTGCTTCCTCTCGTGGGACAGGGACGACTGAAGCTTTCTTT. Protein product: CSASSRGTGTTEAFF. V and J are TRBV20-1 and TRBJ1-1; TRBD1 agrees at 9 bases. The germline gives CDR1 DFQATT, CDR2 SNEGSKA (reference sequence). Losses at the gene ends were 5 bases for V and 5 bases for J; bases not matched to a gene: 12. The CDR3 is 15 amino acids.

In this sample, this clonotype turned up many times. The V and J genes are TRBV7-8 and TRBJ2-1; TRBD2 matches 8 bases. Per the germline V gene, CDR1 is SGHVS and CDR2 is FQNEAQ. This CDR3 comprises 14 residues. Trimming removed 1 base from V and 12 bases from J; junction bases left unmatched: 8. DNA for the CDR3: TGTGCCAGCAGCTTAGGAGGTAGCGGGACGCCGCAGTTCTTC. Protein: CASSLGGSGTPQFF.

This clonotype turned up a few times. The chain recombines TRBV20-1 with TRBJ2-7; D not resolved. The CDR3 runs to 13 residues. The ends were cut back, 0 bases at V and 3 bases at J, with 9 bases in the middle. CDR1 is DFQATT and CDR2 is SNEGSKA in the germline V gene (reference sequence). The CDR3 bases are TGCAGTGCTAGAGATCCCCCCGTCTACGAGCAGTACTTC. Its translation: CSARDPPVYEQYF.

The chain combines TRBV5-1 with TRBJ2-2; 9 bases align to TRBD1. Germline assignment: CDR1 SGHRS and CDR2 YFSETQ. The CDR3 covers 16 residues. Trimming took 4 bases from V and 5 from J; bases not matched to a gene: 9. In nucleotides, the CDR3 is TGCGCCAGCAGCCTCGGGACAGGGTATAGGACCGGGGAGCTGTTTTTT. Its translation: CASSLGTGYRTGELFF.

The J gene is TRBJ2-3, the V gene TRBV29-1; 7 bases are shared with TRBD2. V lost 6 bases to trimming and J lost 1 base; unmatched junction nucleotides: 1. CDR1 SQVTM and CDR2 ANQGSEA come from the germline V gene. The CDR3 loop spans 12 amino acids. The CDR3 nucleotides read TGCAGCGTCGGGAGGCGCACAGATACGCAGTATTTT. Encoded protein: CSVGRRTDTQYF.

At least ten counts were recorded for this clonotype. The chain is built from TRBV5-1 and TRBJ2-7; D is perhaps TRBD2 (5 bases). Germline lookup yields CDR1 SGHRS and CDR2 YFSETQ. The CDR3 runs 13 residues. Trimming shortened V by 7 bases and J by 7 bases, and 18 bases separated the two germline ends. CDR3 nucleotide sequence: TGCGCCAGCGGGGAGCGTCCGCTTCGGGAGCAGTACTTC. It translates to CASGERPLREQYF.

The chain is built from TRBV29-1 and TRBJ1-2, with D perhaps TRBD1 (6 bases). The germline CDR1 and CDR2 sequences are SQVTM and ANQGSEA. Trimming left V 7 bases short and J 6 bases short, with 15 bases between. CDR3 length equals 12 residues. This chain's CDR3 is CSAKLQGNGYTF. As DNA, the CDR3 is TGCAGCGCAAAATTACAGGGAAATGGCTACACCTTC.

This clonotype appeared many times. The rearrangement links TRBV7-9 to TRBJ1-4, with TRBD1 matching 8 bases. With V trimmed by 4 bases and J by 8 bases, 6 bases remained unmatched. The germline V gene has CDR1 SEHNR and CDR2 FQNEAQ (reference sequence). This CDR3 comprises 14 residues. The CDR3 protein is CASSSGTGSEKLFF. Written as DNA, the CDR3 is TGTGCCAGCAGCTCCGGGACAGGATCCGAAAAACTGTTTTTT.

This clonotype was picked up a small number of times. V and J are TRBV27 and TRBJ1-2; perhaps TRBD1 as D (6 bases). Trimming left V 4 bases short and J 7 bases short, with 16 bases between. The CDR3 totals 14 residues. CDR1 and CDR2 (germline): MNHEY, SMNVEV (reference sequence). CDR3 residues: CASSSPWAGAGYTF. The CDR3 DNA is TGTGCCAGCAGTTCGCCCTGGGCAGGGGCTGGCTACACCTTC.

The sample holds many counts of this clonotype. The DNA of the CDR3 is TGTGCCAGCAGCTCCGCGGAGAGGGGTGGCTACACCTTC. Protein sequence: CASSSAERGGYTF. V and J are TRBV14 and TRBJ1-2; possibly TRBD1 for D (5 bases). The CDR3 has 13 amino acids. Trimming pared 5 bases from V and 7 bases from J, leaving 14 bases between. Per germline, CDR1 SGHDN and CDR2 FVKESK.

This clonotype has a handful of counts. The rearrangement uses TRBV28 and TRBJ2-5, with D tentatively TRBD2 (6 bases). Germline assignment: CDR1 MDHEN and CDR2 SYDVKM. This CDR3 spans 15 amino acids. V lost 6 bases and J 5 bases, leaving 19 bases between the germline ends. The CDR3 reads CASSQLAVRRETQYF. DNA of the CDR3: TGTGCCAGCAGCCAGTTAGCGGTCCGTAGGGAGACCCAGTACTTC.

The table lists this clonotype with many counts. CDR3 loop: CASSLEAGPGGYTF. The DNA of the CDR3 is TGTGCCAGCAGCTTAGAAGCGGGTCCCGGCGGCTACACCTTC. The rearrangement joins TRBV7-2 to TRBJ1-2, with D unresolved. CDR1 SGHTA and CDR2 FQGNSA come from the germline V gene. V shed 1 base and J shed 8 bases, with 14 bases lying between them. The CDR3 runs to 14 residues.

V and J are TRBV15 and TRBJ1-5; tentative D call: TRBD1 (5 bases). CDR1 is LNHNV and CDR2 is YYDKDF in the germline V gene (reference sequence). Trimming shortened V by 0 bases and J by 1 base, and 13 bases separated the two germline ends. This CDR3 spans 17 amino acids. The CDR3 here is CATSRDRGRESNQPQHF. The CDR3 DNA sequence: TGTGCCACCAGCAGAGATCGGGGCAGGGAAAGCAATCAGCCCCAGCATTTT.